This T cell receptor (beta chain) was found in a study of Ad26.COV2.S vaccination and SARS-CoV-2 variants. Study at large: By the intramuscular route, Ad26.COV2.S was given once, or twice 56 days apart. Study-wide findings and caveats: Spike-specific TCR breadth ran higher among vaccine recipients than placebo recipients. The analyses of TCR breadth and depth may have understated the size of total T cell responses.

This table comes from immunoSEQ multiplex PCR, and its TCRdb copy is limited to in-frame clones, with some not included. The data hold about 350,000 clones, with roughly 85% observed a single time. Trimming left V 3 bases short and J 2 bases short, with 11 bases between. In germline, CDR1 is MNHEY, CDR2 SMNVEV (reference sequence). This CDR3 is 14 amino acids long. As for this clone: Its antigen is still unknown.

Treatment: roughly 18 received Ad26.COV2.S at low or high dose, single or two shots; several received placebo; per-sample allocation not given. Specimen acquisition occurred on day 63 following the initial vaccine or placebo injection. Its platform was an Ad26 vector, and its expressed antigen was Wuhan-strain SARS-CoV-2 spike. The source is a person between 18 and 59 years old who received the Ad26.COV2.S COVID-19 vaccine or a placebo. The material was peripheral blood, obtained in a trial of Ad26.COV2.S vaccine versus placebo. This chain connects TRBV27 to TRBJ2-7; D possibly corresponds to TRBD2 (7 bases). For the CDR3, the DNA is TGTGCCAGCAGTTTGCGGGGGCCTACCTACGAGCAGTACTTC. It codes for CASSLRGPTYEQYF.